A single sample is the source of the 10 T cell receptor beta chains below, sequenced in a study of beta chain features in type 1 diabetes. What was sequenced were expressed TCRB transcripts, since all of the isolated RNA had been reverse transcribed. Using immunoSEQ multiplex PCR, the repertoire was profiled, and TCRdb retains in-frame clones only, with some absent. The data hold 70,000 to 90,000 clones, with about 32% observed a single time. Sequenced material: stem cell memory CD4+ T cells from blood. Every receptor here comes from a young woman in good health.

The rearrangement joins TRBV10-3 to TRBJ2-1; D is unresolved. Trimming pared 2 bases from V and 6 bases from J, leaving 11 bases between. The germline gives CDR1 ENHRY, CDR2 SYGVKD. The CDR3 sequence is 14 residues long. CDR3 coding DNA: TGTGCCATCAGTGAGACATGGCAGTTCAATGAGCAGTTCTTC. Protein sequence: CAISETWQFNEQFF.

This clone has just a few counts. The chain couples TRBV19 to TRBJ1-1; D unclear. In germline, CDR1 is LNHDA, CDR2 SQIVND (reference sequence). Between the trimmed V and J ends, which lost 3 bases and 4 bases, there was a span of 12 bases. The CDR3 has 14 residues. In DNA form, the CDR3 reads TGTGCCAGTAGTATCGGAAGGGAGGCCACTGAAGCTTTCTTT. It codes for CASSIGREATEAFF.

This clone occurred a few times. The V call is TRBV27, the J call TRBJ2-2; TRBD1 aligns across 7 bases. Losses at the gene ends were 4 bases for V and 6 bases for J; bases not matched to a gene: 11. Germline-derived CDR1 and CDR2 are MNHEY and SMNVEV (reference sequence). CDR3 length: 16 amino acids. Here the CDR3 DNA reads TGTGCCAGCAGTTCCTTGACAGGGAAGGTTTCCGGGGAGCTGTTTTTT. This sequence encodes CASSSLTGKVSGELFF.

The chain employs TRBV11-3 and TRBJ2-5, with 7 bases fitting TRBD2. CDR3 length: 15 amino acids. The V gene end was trimmed by 3 bases and the J gene end by 5 bases; junction bases not matched to a gene: 9. The germline V gene encodes CDR1 SGHNT and CDR2 YENEEA. The CDR3 bases are TGTGCCAGCAGCTTCCTTGCGGGAGAGGGGGAGACCCAGTACTTC. Protein: CASSFLAGEGETQYF. Complete variable domain (other parts from reference TRBV11-3 and TRBJ2-5): EAGVVQSPRYKIIEKKQPVAFWCNPISGHNTLYWYLQNLGQGPELLIRYENEEAVDDSQLPKDRFSAERLKGVDSTLKIQPAELGDSAVYLCASSFLAGEGETQYFGPGTRLLVL.

The chain has TRBV12-5 and TRBJ2-2; D not certain. CDR3 length: 13 amino acids. V was shortened by 3 bases and J by 9 bases, with 11 bases between the two germline ends. Germline CDR1 and CDR2: LGHNT and FRNRAP. The CDR3 nucleotides are TGTGCTAGTGGTTTCGTTCTGGGCCGGGAGCTGTTTTTT. It specifies CASGFVLGRELFF.

In this sample, this clone turned up a few times. The V and J genes are TRBV4-2 and TRBJ2-7; 9 bases are shared with TRBD2. The CDR3 loop spans 17 amino acids. Looked up from germline, CDR1 is LGHNA and CDR2 is YNFKEQ. Unmatched junction bases numbered 9, after V lost 0 bases and J lost 3 bases. This CDR3 reads CASSQDENSGRLYEQYF. CDR3 in DNA: TGTGCCAGCAGCCAAGATGAGAACAGCGGGAGGCTCTACGAGCAGTACTTC.

There are a few counts of this clone. The chain combines TRBV9 with TRBJ2-5, with D possibly matching TRBD2 (5 bases). Germline loops: CDR1 SGDLS, CDR2 YYNGEE. This CDR3 spans 15 amino acids. Trimming pared 0 bases from V and 5 bases from J, leaving 14 bases between. CDR3 amino acids: CASSVAHGGLETQYF. The CDR3 region has the DNA TGTGCCAGCAGCGTAGCTCACGGCGGGCTGGAGACCCAGTACTTC.

This sequence joins TRBV11-2 and TRBJ2-2, with D possibly TRBD1 on 6 matching bases. The CDR3 is 14 amino acids. CDR1 SGHAT and CDR2 FQNNGV come from the germline V gene. With 5 bases removed from V and 1 base from J, the gap between germline ends came to 8 bases. DNA for the CDR3: TGTGCCAGCAGCCGGACAGTGAACACCGGGGAGCTGTTTTTT. It encodes CASSRTVNTGELFF.

The rearrangement uses TRBV6-5 and TRBJ2-4; a possible D gene is TRBD2 (6 bases). Germline CDR1 is MNHEY and CDR2 is SVGAGI. The CDR3 extends over 12 amino acids. With 6 bases removed from V and 7 bases from J, the gap between germline ends came to 10 bases. As DNA, the CDR3 is TGTGCCAGCAGCAACGCGGGGAACATTCAGTACTTC. Protein: CASSNAGNIQYF.

This clone has at least ten counts. V is TRBV7-9 and J is TRBJ2-2; the match to TRBD2 covers 9 bases. Per the germline V gene, CDR1 is SEHNR and CDR2 is FQNEAQ (reference sequence). CDR3 length equals 15 residues. Trimming removed 6 bases from V and 4 bases from J; junction bases left unmatched: 6. In DNA, the CDR3 is TGTGCCAGCAGAAGTAGCGGGAGAGTCACCGGGGAGCTGTTTTTT. Amino acid sequence: CASRSSGRVTGELFF.